The following is a T cell receptor (beta chain) sequence with its context. Its antigen is not yet known. Base qualities are not recorded, but no much larger clone differs from it by a single base. Healthy control blood was obtained either as purchased buffy coats or from healthy volunteers. Healthy control blood was processed by Ficoll density gradient to PBMCs and cryopreserved; patient PBMCs were collected before and after transplant. The data stem from a study of Tregs in tolerant kidney transplant recipients (dated by TCRdb to between 2018 and 2021). In terms of the full investigation: Additional Treg samples were obtained by sorting recipient CD4+CD25+CD127- cells from a 3-day mixed lymphocyte reaction with belatacept, in some cases after a subsequent approximately 5-day donor restimulation. During sorting of primary belatacept mixed lymphocyte reaction cultures, recipient cells were distinguished from donor cells with antibodies. The study applied TCRbeta sequencing to find donor-specific regulatory T cells before combined kidney and bone marrow transplantation and then followed those same cells after transplant. Several methods of expanding Tregs specific for an allogeneic donor were compared by TCRbeta repertoire sequencing in a few healthy controls. Broader findings and caveats from the paper: The study was constrained by small patient numbers, and validation of the findings is required in larger populations and under other immunosuppression protocols. The most biologically relevant and donor-specific TCRbeta repertoire appeared to be identified by expanding Tregs with activated donor B cells. Biological reproducibility was not directly addressed, though technical replication error appeared minimal.

Relative to germline, V is missing 5 bases and J is missing 8 bases, with 15 bases of the junction outside any gene match. From the cysteine through the phenylalanine, the CDR3 covers 17 amino acids. Only CDR3 DNA is held: 51 bases, read in frame from base 1. The germline V gene (reference sequence) supplies CDR1 LNHDA and CDR2 SQIVND. For TCRbeta CDR3 sequencing, genomic DNA was extracted from sorted cells using the QIAGEN DNeasy Blood and Tissue Kit. High-throughput TCRbeta CDR3 sequencing, which included PCR amplification with bias correction and internal controls, was done commercially through immunoSEQ. The authors' analysis ran thus. Unique productive TCRbeta sequences were defined by CDR3 nucleotide sequence when primers matched and otherwise by CDR3 amino acid sequence together with Vbeta and Jbeta genes. Donor-reactive sequences were defined as at least 5-fold expanded in CFSE-low cells versus unstimulated cells, with frequency of at least 0.01% in CFSE-low cells. Jensen-Shannon divergence calculated on the top 100 TCRbeta sequences ranked by frequency was used to measure repertoire divergence. For any sample with multiple sequencing runs, sorting error was corrected in each run separately before the runs were pooled. TCRdb stores this immuneACCESS table with in-frame sequences only. Part of the clones is absent; in the studies checked, under half of the shortfall reflects unresolved V genes, and no reason is known for the rest. That table is the source of V, J and clone size, and D and trimming were worked out from the DNA. This sample gives about 19,000 clones in total; under 70% of them show up just once. In total, the top ten clones hold 3% to 4% of the sample.

What was sequenced was Tregs from blood cultured with allogeneic cells. The chain was built from TRBV19 and TRBJ2-1, with 10 bases aligning to TRBD2. The TCR was taken from a human donor in good health. The CDR3 amino acid sequence is: CASSLHPGTSVSHEQFF. The base sequence is TGTGCCAGTAGTCTTCACCCCGGGACTAGCGTCTCCCATGAGCAGTTCTTC.